A selection of T cell receptor beta chains follows, all from one sample in a study of response to subunit inactivated influenza vaccine. TCRdb re-called the RT-PCR reads through MiXCR, storing one row per CDR3 protein. The sample includes 750,000 to 850,000 distinct CDR3 sequences, 15% to 20% of them seen just once. Source: PBMCs from blood, taken more than 4 days after vaccination. The receptors derive from a man aged 50 to 59 who received an inactivated influenza vaccine. CDR3s include the opening cysteine and the closing phenylalanine or tryptophan. Fields, in order: J gene, V gene, clone size, D gene, CDR3 protein, CDR3 DNA. A D gene is named only where the DNA matches it firmly. Clone size, where shown, is once, few, many, or a class for clones that have expanded.

j_call: TRBJ2-4
v_call: TRBV18
clone_size: few
d_call: TRBD1
cdr3_aa: CASSLGQSNIQYF
cdr3_nt: TGTGCCAGCTCCCTGGGACAGTCAAACATTCAGTACTTC

j_call: TRBJ2-7
v_call: TRBV5-5
clone_size: NA
d_call: NA
cdr3_aa: CASSVGVSSHRSYEQYF
cdr3_nt: TGTGCCAGCAGCGTGGGGGTCTCGAGTCACCGATCCTACGAGCAGTACTTC

j_call: TRBJ2-5
v_call: TRBV28
clone_size: few
d_call: NA
cdr3_aa: CASSRGAYQETQYF
cdr3_nt: TGTGCCAGCAGTCGTGGAGCGTACCAAGAGACCCAGTACTTC

j_call: TRBJ2-5
v_call: TRBV5-5
clone_size: NA
d_call: NA
cdr3_aa: CASSLTPGARGETQYF
cdr3_nt: TGTGCCAGCAGCTTGACGCCGGGGGCGAGGGGAGAGACCCAGTACTTC

j_call: TRBJ2-7
v_call: TRBV28
clone_size: NA
d_call: NA
cdr3_aa: CASSLPDAYEQYF
cdr3_nt: TGTGCCAGCAGTTTACCGGACGCGTACGAGCAGTACTTC

j_call: TRBJ2-1
v_call: TRBV7-2
clone_size: NA
d_call: TRBD2
cdr3_aa: CASSLGLAGDEQFF
cdr3_nt: TGTGCCAGCAGCTTAGGACTAGCGGGGGATGAGCAGTTCTTC

j_call: TRBJ2-7
v_call: TRBV5-6
clone_size: few
d_call: TRBD2
cdr3_aa: CASSSDGLAGYEQYF
cdr3_nt: TGTGCCAGCAGCTCCGACGGACTAGCGGGGTACGAGCAGTACTTC

j_call: TRBJ1-5
v_call: TRBV20-1
clone_size: few
d_call: TRBD1
cdr3_aa: CSVGRGAADQPQHF
cdr3_nt: TGCAGTGTCGGCAGGGGGGCGGCGGATCAGCCCCAGCATTTT

j_call: TRBJ2-6
v_call: TRBV6-5
clone_size: NA
d_call: NA
cdr3_aa: CASSYTGIGSGANVLTF
cdr3_nt: TGTGCCAGCAGTTATACCGGGATAGGGTCTGGGGCCAACGTCCTGACTTTC

j_call: TRBJ2-5
v_call: TRBV12-3/TRBV12-4
clone_size: few
d_call: NA
cdr3_aa: CASSLWGDETQYF
cdr3_nt: TGTGCCAGCAGTTTATGGGGGGACGAGACCCAGTACTTC

j_call: TRBJ2-3
v_call: TRBV6-2/TRBV6-3
clone_size: few
d_call: NA
cdr3_aa: CASRRPGTQPTWADTQYF
cdr3_nt: TGTGCCAGCAGGCGGCCCGGGACTCAACCGACCTGGGCGGATACGCAGTATTTT

j_call: TRBJ2-7
v_call: TRBV20-1
clone_size: NA
d_call: TRBD2
cdr3_aa: CSTDGLAVYEQYF
cdr3_nt: TGCAGTACAGACGGACTAGCGGTCTACGAGCAGTACTTC

j_call: TRBJ2-3
v_call: TRBV18
clone_size: NA
d_call: NA
cdr3_aa: CASSLDKETQYF
cdr3_nt: TGTGCCAGCTCACTGGACAAGGAGACGCAGTATTTT

j_call: TRBJ2-2
v_call: TRBV10-3
clone_size: many
d_call: NA
cdr3_aa: CAITLEPNTGELFF
cdr3_nt: TGTGCCATCACACTTGAGCCGAACACCGGGGAGCTGTTTTTT

j_call: TRBJ1-5
v_call: TRBV12-3/TRBV12-4
clone_size: NA
d_call: TRBD1
cdr3_aa: CASSPAMDRGSIVHF
cdr3_nt: TGTGCCAGCAGCCCTGCGATGGACAGGGGAAGTATTGTTCATTTT

j_call: TRBJ1-4
v_call: TRBV12-3/TRBV12-4
clone_size: NA
d_call: NA
cdr3_aa: CASSLALGRGEKLFF
cdr3_nt: TGTGCCAGCAGTTTAGCGCTAGGGAGAGGTGAAAAACTGTTTTTT

j_call: TRBJ1-5
v_call: TRBV6-1
clone_size: few
d_call: NA
cdr3_aa: CASSMNRDQPQHF
cdr3_nt: TGTGCCAGCAGTATGAACAGAGATCAGCCCCAGCATTTT

j_call: TRBJ2-7
v_call: TRBV7-9
clone_size: NA
d_call: NA
cdr3_aa: CASSLWVLAIHEQYF
cdr3_nt: TGTGCCAGCAGCCTGTGGGTACTGGCGATCCACGAGCAGTACTTC

j_call: TRBJ1-4
v_call: TRBV20-1
clone_size: NA
d_call: NA
cdr3_aa: CSARDFLGGYEKLFF
cdr3_nt: TGCAGTGCTAGAGATTTTCTGGGGGGGTACGAAAAACTGTTTTTT

j_call: TRBJ1-1
v_call: TRBV7-9
clone_size: few
d_call: TRBD1
cdr3_aa: CASSEAFGQGDTEAFF
cdr3_nt: TGTGCCAGCAGTGAGGCTTTCGGACAGGGGGACACTGAAGCTTTCTTT

j_call: TRBJ2-6
v_call: TRBV10-3
clone_size: few
d_call: NA
cdr3_aa: CAIRYQGPSGANVLTF
cdr3_nt: TGTGCCATCAGGTATCAGGGACCCTCTGGGGCCAACGTCCTGACTTTC

j_call: TRBJ2-7
v_call: TRBV7-2
clone_size: few
d_call: NA
cdr3_aa: CASSPTTYDPYEQYF
cdr3_nt: TGTGCCAGCAGCCCAACGACATACGATCCCTACGAGCAGTACTTC